These 2 T cell receptor beta chains originate from one sample sequenced in a study of blood T cell repertoires in COVID-19. The repertoire was sequenced with immunoSEQ multiplex PCR; TCRdb's copy has only in-frame clones and lacks some. The sample carries under 150,000 clones, about 77% recorded once. The source material was peripheral blood. These receptors originate from a human donor in a cohort sampled during active COVID-19.

This clone was detected only once. The genes are TRBV3-1 (or the pseudogene TRBV3-2) and TRBJ2-1; 9 bases align to TRBD2. The V gene end was trimmed by 5 bases and the J gene end by 5 bases; junction bases not matched to a gene: 10. Germline CDR1 LGHDT, CDR2 YNNKEL (reference sequence). The CDR3 runs to 16 residues. CDR3 residues: CASSFWGSGRNNEQFF. Here the CDR3 DNA reads TGTGCCAGCAGCTTCTGGGGGAGCGGGAGGAACAATGAGCAGTTCTTC.

The chain has TRBV6-2 or TRBV6-3 and TRBJ2-5; the match to TRBD1 covers 9 bases. Germline CDR1 reads MNHEY; CDR2 reads SVGEGT. V lost 0 bases to trimming and J lost 5 bases; unmatched junction nucleotides: 13. The CDR3 contains 18 residues. The CDR3 loop is CASSYSLTRDRVLETQYF. CDR3 sequence (DNA): TGTGCCAGCAGTTACTCATTAACCCGGGACAGGGTGTTGGAGACCCAGTACTTC.